This TCR beta chain was obtained from a study of blood T cells in healthy people across ages. On this clonotype: Its specificity is not known.

General study points: Naive CD4+ cell counts and diversity both ran higher in long-lived than in aged donors.

A second PCR of about 7 to 11 cycles used a sample-barcoded 5' primer and a J-beta primer mix. A template-switch adaptor containing 12 random nucleotides labeled each cDNA molecule. TCRdb re-derived calls from the 5' RACE reads in MiXCR, one entry per CDR3 protein. Among 850,000 to 1,000,000 distinct CDR3 sequences listed, around 49% were seen once. V shed 5 bases, J shed 3 bases, and the junction held 13 bases outside the gene matches. The CDR3 covers 17 residues. Germline assignment: CDR1 MNHEY and CDR2 SVGAGI. Peripheral blood samples of 7.5 to 10 milliliters were drawn from each donor. In each sample, at least 6.5 million PBMCs were isolated.

The chain links TRBV6-5 to TRBJ1-5; 7 bases match TRBD1. Sequencing was carried out using blood. The TCR comes from a man aged 30 to 39 in good health. CDR3 nucleotides: TGTGCCAGCAGTATACCGGGGTATGGACAGGTCAATCAGCCCCAGCATTTT. It specifies CASSIPGYGQVNQPQHF.